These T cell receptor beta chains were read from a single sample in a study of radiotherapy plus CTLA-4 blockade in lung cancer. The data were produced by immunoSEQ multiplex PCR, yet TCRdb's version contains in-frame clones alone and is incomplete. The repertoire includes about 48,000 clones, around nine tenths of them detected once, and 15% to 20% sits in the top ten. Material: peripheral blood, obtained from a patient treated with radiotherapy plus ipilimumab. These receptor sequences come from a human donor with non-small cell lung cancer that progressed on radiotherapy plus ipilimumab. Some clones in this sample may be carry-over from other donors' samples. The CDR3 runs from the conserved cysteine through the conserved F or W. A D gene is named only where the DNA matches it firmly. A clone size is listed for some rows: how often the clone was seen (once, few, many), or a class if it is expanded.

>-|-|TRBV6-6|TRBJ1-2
CASSYDAGWTYGYTF
TGTGCCAGCAGTTATGATGCAGGGTGGACCTATGGCTACACCTTC
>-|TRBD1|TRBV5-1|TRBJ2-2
CASSPGQGAWHTGELFF
TGCGCCAGCAGCCCGGGACAGGGGGCATGGCACACCGGGGAGCTGTTTTTT
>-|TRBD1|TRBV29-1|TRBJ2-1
CSVEPSGQGRHEQFF
TGCAGCGTTGAACCCTCGGGACAGGGACGGCATGAGCAGTTCTTC
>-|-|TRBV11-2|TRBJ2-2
CASTMNTGELFF
TGTGCCAGCACCATGAACACCGGGGAGCTGTTTTTT
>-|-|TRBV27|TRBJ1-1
CASSSIPGNTEAFF
TGTGCCAGCAGTTCAATCCCGGGGAACACTGAAGCTTTCTTT
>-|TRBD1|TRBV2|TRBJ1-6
CASSEGTGGDSPLHF
TGTGCCAGCAGTGAAGGGACAGGGGGCGATTCACCCCTCCACTTT
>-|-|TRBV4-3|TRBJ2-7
CASSQLNRESHEQYF
TGCGCCAGCAGCCAATTAAATAGGGAGTCCCACGAGCAGTACTTC
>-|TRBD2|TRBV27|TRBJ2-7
CASSSWTSGSYEQYF
TGTGCCAGCAGTTCTTGGACTAGCGGGAGCTACGAGCAGTACTTC
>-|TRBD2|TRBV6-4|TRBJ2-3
CASSEASGGTGTQYF
TGTGCCAGCAGTGAGGCTAGCGGGGGGACTGGTACGCAGTATTTT
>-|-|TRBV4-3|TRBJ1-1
CASSQDFLGVHSSAFF
TGCGCCAGCAGCCAAGATTTTTTAGGAGTACACTCCTCAGCTTTCTTT
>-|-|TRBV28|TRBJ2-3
CASSSTGSSTDTQYF
TGTGCCAGCAGCTCAACAGGGTCTAGCACAGATACGCAGTATTTT
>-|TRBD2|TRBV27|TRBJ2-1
CASSLGAGVGYNEQFF
TGTGCCAGCAGTTTAGGGGCGGGAGTAGGCTACAATGAGCAGTTCTTC
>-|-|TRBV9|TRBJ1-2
CASSLTWTDGYTF
TGTGCCAGCAGCCTAACCTGGACAGATGGCTACACCTTC
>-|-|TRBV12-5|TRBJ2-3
CASGLVTGSRTDTQYF
TGTGCTAGTGGTTTGGTCACGGGATCCCGCACAGATACGCAGTATTTT
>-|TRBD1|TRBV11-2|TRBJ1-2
CASSLSGQGARGYTF
TGTGCCAGCAGCCTATCCGGACAGGGGGCAAGGGGCTACACCTTC
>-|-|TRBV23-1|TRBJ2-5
CASSQSDRISTQYF
TGCGCCAGCAGTCAATCAGACAGAATCTCAACCCAGTACTTC
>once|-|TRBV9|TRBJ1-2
CASSGQEFYGYTF
TGTGCCAGCAGCGGACAGGAATTCTATGGCTACACCTTC
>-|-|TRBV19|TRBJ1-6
CASTETVNSPLHF
TGTGCCAGTACGGAGACAGTAAATTCACCCCTCCACTTT
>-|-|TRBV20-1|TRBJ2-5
CSALQETQYF
TGCAGTGCACTACAAGAGACCCAGTACTTC
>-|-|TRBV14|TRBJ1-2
CASSQDVTGRLFGLGQGYTF
TGTGCCAGCAGCCAAGATGTAACAGGGCGCCTTTTCGGATTAGGGCAAGGCTACACCTTC
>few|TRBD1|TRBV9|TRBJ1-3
CASSLFAGGSGNTIYF
TGTGCCAGCAGCCTGTTTGCAGGGGGCTCTGGAAACACCATATATTTT
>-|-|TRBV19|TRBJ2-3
CASSSPYTSAHRDTQYF
TGTGCCAGTAGTAGCCCCTACACTAGTGCCCACAGAGATACGCAGTATTTT
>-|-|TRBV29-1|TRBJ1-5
CSVAGTNSNQPQHF
TGCAGCGTAGCCGGGACAAATAGCAATCAGCCCCAGCATTTT
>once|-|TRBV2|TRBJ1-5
CASSPFRGENQPQHF
TGTGCCAGCAGCCCCTTTCGGGGGGAAAATCAGCCCCAGCATTTT
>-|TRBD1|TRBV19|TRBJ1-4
CASSPRTGTNEKLFF
TGTGCCAGTAGTCCCCGGACAGGAACTAATGAAAAACTGTTTTTT
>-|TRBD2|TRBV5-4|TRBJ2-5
CASSSLTAGEETQYF
TGTGCCAGCAGCTCACTTACAGCGGGAGAAGAGACCCAGTACTTC
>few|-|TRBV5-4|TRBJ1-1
CASSLGRTRDTEAFF
TGTGCCAGCAGCTTGGGACGGACCAGGGACACTGAAGCTTTCTTT
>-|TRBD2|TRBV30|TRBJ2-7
CAWSPGTSGRDEQYF
TGTGCCTGGAGCCCCGGGACTAGCGGGAGGGACGAGCAGTACTTC
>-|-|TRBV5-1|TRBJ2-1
CASSGTLSYNEQFF
TGCGCCAGCAGCGGTACTTTAAGCTACAATGAGCAGTTCTTC
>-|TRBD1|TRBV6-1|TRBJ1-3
CASSSTGDGNTIYF
TGTGCCAGCAGCTCTACAGGGGATGGAAACACCATATATTTT
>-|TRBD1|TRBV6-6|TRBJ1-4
CASSYAGQAGEKLFF
TGTGCCAGCAGTTACGCGGGACAGGCTGGAGAAAAACTGTTTTTT
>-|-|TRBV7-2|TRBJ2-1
CASSLVYGSEQFF
TGTGCCAGCAGCTTAGTATACGGGAGTGAGCAGTTCTTC
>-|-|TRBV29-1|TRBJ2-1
CSVAGGNSYNEQFF
TGCAGCGTTGCTGGCGGGAACTCCTACAATGAGCAGTTCTTC
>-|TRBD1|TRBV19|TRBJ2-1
CASTLGPGTGGSEQFF
TGTGCCAGTACCTTGGGCCCCGGGACAGGGGGCAGTGAGCAGTTCTTC
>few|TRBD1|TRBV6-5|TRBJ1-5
CASRPDRVQPQHF
TGTGCCAGCAGGCCAGACAGGGTACAGCCCCAGCATTTT
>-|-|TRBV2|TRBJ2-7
CASLRGRVFYEQYF
TGTGCCAGCCTTCGCGGGCGTGTTTTCTACGAGCAGTACTTC
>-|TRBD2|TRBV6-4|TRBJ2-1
CASSAGLAEYNEQFF
TGTGCCAGCAGCGCGGGACTAGCGGAATACAATGAGCAGTTCTTC
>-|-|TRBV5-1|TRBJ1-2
CASSLEEGGYGYTF
TGCGCCAGCAGCTTGGAAGAAGGAGGGTATGGCTACACCTTC
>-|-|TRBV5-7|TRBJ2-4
CASSDGGRTKNIQYF
TGTGCCAGCAGCGACGGAGGGCGAACCAAAAACATTCAGTACTTC
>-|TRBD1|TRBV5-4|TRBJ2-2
CASSVGTGGRSGELFF
TGTGCCAGCAGCGTCGGGACAGGGGGCAGGTCCGGGGAGCTGTTTTTT
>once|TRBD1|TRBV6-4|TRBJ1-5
CASSEQGFGQPQHF
TGTGCCAGCAGTGAACAGGGGTTCGGCCAGCCCCAGCATTTT
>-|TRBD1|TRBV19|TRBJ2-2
CASTDRVIRGELFF
TGTGCCAGTACCGACAGGGTGATTCGGGGGGAGCTGTTTTTT
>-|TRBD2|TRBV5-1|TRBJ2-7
CASSLGGIAGEYEQYF
TGCGCCAGCAGCTTGGGAGGTATAGCGGGGGAGTACGAGCAGTACTTC
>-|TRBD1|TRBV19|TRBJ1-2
CASSFGQGQYGYTF
TGTGCCAGTAGCTTCGGACAGGGGCAATATGGCTACACCTTC
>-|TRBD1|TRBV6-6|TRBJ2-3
CASSPGTGGSDTQYF
TGTGCCAGCAGTCCCGGGACAGGGGGCTCAGATACGCAGTATTTT
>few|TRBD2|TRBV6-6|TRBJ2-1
CASNSGLAGGNEQFF
TGTGCCAGCAACTCCGGACTAGCGGGAGGCAATGAGCAGTTCTTC
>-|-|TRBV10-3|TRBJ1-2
CAISQGTSKANYGYTF
TGTGCCATCAGTCAAGGGACATCGAAAGCTAACTATGGCTACACCTTC
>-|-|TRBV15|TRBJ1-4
CATSRDRWARATNEKLFF
TGTGCCACCAGCAGAGATAGGTGGGCCAGAGCAACTAATGAAAAACTGTTTTTT
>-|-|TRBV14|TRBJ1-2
CASSQDPGVNYGYTF
TGTGCCAGCAGCCAAGATCCGGGGGTTAACTATGGCTACACCTTC
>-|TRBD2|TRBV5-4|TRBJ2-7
CASSLTGIRLAGGYYEQYF
TGTGCCAGCAGCTTGACAGGGATCCGACTAGCGGGAGGGTACTACGAGCAGTACTTC
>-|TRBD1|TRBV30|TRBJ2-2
CAWSDGTGGVGELFF
TGTGCCTGGAGTGACGGGACAGGGGGGGTCGGGGAGCTGTTTTTT
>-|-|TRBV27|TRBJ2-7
CASSPRLAYEQYF
TGTGCCAGCAGTCCGAGACTAGCCTACGAGCAGTACTTC
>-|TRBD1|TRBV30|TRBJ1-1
CAGIGTGLFGTEAFF
TGTGCCGGAATCGGGACAGGGCTTTTTGGAACTGAAGCTTTCTTT
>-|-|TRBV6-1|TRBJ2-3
CASSEPFRKDTQYF
TGTGCCAGCAGTGAACCCTTTAGAAAAGATACGCAGTATTTT
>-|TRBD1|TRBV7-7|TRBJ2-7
CASSPGQGYEQYF
TGTGCCAGCAGCCCGGGACAGGGCTACGAGCAGTACTTC
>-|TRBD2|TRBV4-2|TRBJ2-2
CASSQGGRYGGGELFF
TGTGCCAGCAGCCAGGGCGGGAGGTACGGTGGCGGGGAGCTGTTTTTT
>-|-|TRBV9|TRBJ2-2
CASSVGSVSNTGELFF
TGTGCCAGCAGCGTAGGGTCAGTCTCGAACACCGGGGAGCTGTTTTTT
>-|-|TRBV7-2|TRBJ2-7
CASSSRGTWGGEQYF
TGTGCCAGCAGCTCTAGGGGGACATGGGGTGGTGAGCAGTACTTC